One and the same sample provided the 5 T cell receptor beta chains below, sequenced in a study of T cells after yellow fever vaccination. A single record per CDR3 protein comes from TCRdb applying MiXCR to the 5' RACE reads. Among 500,000 to 650,000 distinct CDR3 sequences, 10% to 15% were seen once, and the ten largest hold about 15%. The input for sequencing was PBMCs, taken on the day of the yellow fever booster vaccination. The receptor source for this set is a man under 40 who received the YFV17D yellow fever vaccine.

There are a few counts of this clonotype. V gene TRBV20-1 combines with J gene TRBJ2-3; 11 bases align to TRBD2. The CDR3 extends over 14 amino acids. CDR1 and CDR2 (germline): DFQATT, SNEGSKA (reference sequence). V shed 6 bases and J 2 bases; nucleotides not matched to a gene: 4. The CDR3 DNA reads TGCAGTGCCATACTAGCGGGAGTCACAGATACGCAGTATTTT. It encodes CSAILAGVTDTQYF.

The chain joins TRBV20-1 to TRBJ1-2; D remains unclear. CDR3 size: 15 residues. Germline V gene sequence: CDR1 DFQATT, CDR2 SNEGSKA (reference sequence). V was trimmed by 1 base and J by 2 bases, leaving 14 bases between them. The CDR3 DNA sequence: TGCAGTGCTAGAGCGGTTGCCAGTATCAACTATGGCTACACCTTC. This sequence encodes CSARAVASINYGYTF.

This clonotype was counted only a few times. The V call is TRBV7-9, the J call TRBJ1-1; D unresolved. Trimming stripped 4 bases from V and 6 bases from J, with 9 bases between. The CDR3 sequence is 12 residues long. CDR1 and CDR2 from the germline V gene are SEHNR and FQNEAQ (reference sequence). The CDR3 nucleotides read TGTGCCAGCAGCTCCGTCGGGGCTGAAGCTTTCTTT. This codes for CASSSVGAEAFF.

This clonotype was detected only a few times. The V and J genes are TRBV10-3 and TRBJ2-5, with 8 bases that match TRBD1. This CDR3 contains 14 residues. Looked up from germline, CDR1 is ENHRY and CDR2 is SYGVKD. Trimming took 6 bases from V and 4 from J; bases not matched to a gene: 7. The CDR3 is CAIRKGQGAETQYF. The CDR3 bases are TGTGCCATCAGAAAAGGACAGGGAGCAGAGACCCAGTACTTC.

CDR3 sequence reads: CASSLLAGVTTDTQYF. The DNA of the CDR3 is TGTGCCAGCAGCCTTCTAGCGGGAGTTACCACAGATACGCAGTATTTT. The chain combines TRBV14 with TRBJ2-3; 10 bases match TRBD2. V trimming: 4 bases; J trimming: 2 bases; junction bases outside the gene matches: 6. Germline-derived CDR1 and CDR2 are SGHDN and FVKESK. This CDR3 spans 16 amino acids.